These T cell receptor beta chains were read from a single sample in a study of T cell responses to AZD1222 COVID-19 vaccine. Method: immunoSEQ multiplex PCR; TCRdb's copy keeps in-frame clones and lacks some. The sample holds over 120,000 clones, around nine tenths seen once. The sample consisted of peripheral blood, taken on day 0 of AZD1222 vaccination. These receptors were collected from an adult in good health. Both conserved end residues are part of each CDR3. The order of the fields is CDR3 DNA, CDR3 protein, CDR3 length, J gene, V gene, D gene. D genes are given only for firm matches.

CDR3nt: TGTGCCATCAGTGAAGGCAGATGGTCAACTAATGAAAAACTGTTTTTT
CDR3aa: CAISEGRWSTNEKLFF
len: 16
j_gene: TRBJ1-4
v_gene: TRBV10-3
d_gene: .

CDR3nt: TGTGCCAGCAGTGAAGGGGCCGGGAATGAGCAGTTCTTC
CDR3aa: CASSEGAGNEQFF
len: 13
j_gene: TRBJ2-1
v_gene: TRBV2
d_gene: .

CDR3nt: TGTGCCAGCAGTCGTGGAGGGGGCTCCTACGAGCAGTACTTC
CDR3aa: CASSRGGGSYEQYF
len: 14
j_gene: TRBJ2-7
v_gene: TRBV27
d_gene: .

CDR3nt: TGCGCCAGCAGCCAAGCGGGCCTGACTAGCGGGAGAGCCAATGAGCAGTTCTTC
CDR3aa: CASSQAGLTSGRANEQFF
len: 18
j_gene: TRBJ2-1
v_gene: TRBV4-1
d_gene: TRBD2

CDR3nt: TGTGCCCCCTTGGTAAGGTTCGAGGGGGAGCTGTTTTTT
CDR3aa: CAPLVRFEGELFF
len: 13
j_gene: TRBJ2-2
v_gene: TRBV30
d_gene: .

CDR3nt: TGCGCCAGCAGCTTCAGGACAGGCAATTCACCCCTCCACTTT
CDR3aa: CASSFRTGNSPLHF
len: 14
j_gene: TRBJ1-6
v_gene: TRBV5-1
d_gene: TRBD1

CDR3nt: TGTGCCAGCAGCCTTCAGAGACAGGGCACTGAAGCTTTCTTT
CDR3aa: CASSLQRQGTEAFF
len: 14
j_gene: TRBJ1-1
v_gene: TRBV7-9
d_gene: TRBD1

CDR3nt: TGTGCCAGCAGTTTCGACAGGGGGCGCCACTATGGCTACACCTTC
CDR3aa: CASSFDRGRHYGYTF
len: 15
j_gene: TRBJ1-2
v_gene: TRBV13
d_gene: TRBD1

CDR3nt: TGTGCCAGCAGTCGTTCCCGCGCATCGGGAAACACCATATATTTT
CDR3aa: CASSRSRASGNTIYF
len: 15
j_gene: TRBJ1-3
v_gene: TRBV3-1/TRBV3-2
d_gene: .

CDR3nt: TGTGCCAGTAGTATTAAGAGCAATCAGCCCCAGCATTTT
CDR3aa: CASSIKSNQPQHF
len: 13
j_gene: TRBJ1-5
v_gene: TRBV19
d_gene: .

CDR3nt: TGTGCCAGCAGAAACAGGGGGGAAGAGACCCAGTACTTC
CDR3aa: CASRNRGEETQYF
len: 13
j_gene: TRBJ2-5
v_gene: TRBV6-5
d_gene: TRBD1

CDR3nt: TGTGCCACCAGCAGAGATCGGCTATCTTCCTACGAGCAGTACTTC
CDR3aa: CATSRDRLSSYEQYF
len: 15
j_gene: TRBJ2-7
v_gene: TRBV15
d_gene: .

CDR3nt: TGTGCCAGCACCTCGGGACAGTACTCATGGGGCTACACCTTC
CDR3aa: CASTSGQYSWGYTF
len: 14
j_gene: TRBJ1-2
v_gene: TRBV5-4
d_gene: TRBD1

CDR3nt: TGTGCCAGCAGCTCACGGCTCCCCGACAGGGGCTATGGCTACACCTTC
CDR3aa: CASSSRLPDRGYGYTF
len: 16
j_gene: TRBJ1-2
v_gene: TRBV7-2
d_gene: TRBD1

CDR3nt: TGTGCCAGCAGCCGACTAGCGGGAGGGTGGGGATCAGATACGCAGTATTTT
CDR3aa: CASSRLAGGWGSDTQYF
len: 17
j_gene: TRBJ2-3
v_gene: TRBV7-9
d_gene: TRBD2

CDR3nt: TGTGCCAGTAGTACATACAGGGGAAATAATGAAAAACTGTTTTTT
CDR3aa: CASSTYRGNNEKLFF
len: 15
j_gene: TRBJ1-4
v_gene: TRBV19
d_gene: TRBD1

CDR3nt: TGTGCCAGTAAGGGCGGTTCCTCCCCAGATACGCAGTATTTT
CDR3aa: CASKGGSSPDTQYF
len: 14
j_gene: TRBJ2-3
v_gene: TRBV2
d_gene: .